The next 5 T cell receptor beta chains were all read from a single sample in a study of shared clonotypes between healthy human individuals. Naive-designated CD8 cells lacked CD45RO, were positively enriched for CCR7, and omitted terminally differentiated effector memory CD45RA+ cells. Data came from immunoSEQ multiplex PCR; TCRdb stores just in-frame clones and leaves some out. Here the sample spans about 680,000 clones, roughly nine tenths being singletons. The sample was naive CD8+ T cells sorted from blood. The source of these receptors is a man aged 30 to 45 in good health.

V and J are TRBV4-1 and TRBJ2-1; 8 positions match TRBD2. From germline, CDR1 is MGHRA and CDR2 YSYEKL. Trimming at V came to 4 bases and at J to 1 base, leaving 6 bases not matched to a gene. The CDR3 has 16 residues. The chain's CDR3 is CASSLRTGGSYNEQFF. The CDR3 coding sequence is TGCGCCAGCAGCCTAAGAACGGGAGGGTCCTACAATGAGCAGTTCTTC.

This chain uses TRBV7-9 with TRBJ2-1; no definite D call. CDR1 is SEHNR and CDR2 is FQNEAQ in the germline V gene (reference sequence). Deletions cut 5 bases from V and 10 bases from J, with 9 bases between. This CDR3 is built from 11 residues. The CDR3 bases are TGTGCCAGCAGCGCCGGCATGGAGCAGTTCTTC. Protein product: CASSAGMEQFF.

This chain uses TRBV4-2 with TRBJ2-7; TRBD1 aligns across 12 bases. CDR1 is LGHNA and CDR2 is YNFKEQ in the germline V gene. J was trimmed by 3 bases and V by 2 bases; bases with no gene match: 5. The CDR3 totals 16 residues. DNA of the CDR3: TGTGCCAGCAGCCAATCCGGGACAGGGGGCTTCTACGAGCAGTACTTC. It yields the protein CASSQSGTGGFYEQYF.

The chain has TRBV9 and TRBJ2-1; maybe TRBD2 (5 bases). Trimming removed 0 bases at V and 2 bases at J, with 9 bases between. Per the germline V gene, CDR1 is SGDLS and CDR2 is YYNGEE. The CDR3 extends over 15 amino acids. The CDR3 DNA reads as TGTGCCAGCAGCGTAGCTAGCCCCGCCTACAATGAGCAGTTCTTC. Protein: CASSVASPAYNEQFF.

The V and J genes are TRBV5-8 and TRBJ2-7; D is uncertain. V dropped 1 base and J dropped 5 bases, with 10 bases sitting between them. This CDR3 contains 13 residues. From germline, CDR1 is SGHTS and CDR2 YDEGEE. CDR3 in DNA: TGTGCCAGCAGCTTGTTTAATACAGACGAGCAGTACTTC. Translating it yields CASSLFNTDEQYF.